Included here is one T cell receptor (beta chain) sequence, with context. The data were obtained in a study of blood T cell repertoires in COVID-19. About the research overall: COVID-19 samples from acute and convalescent phases originated in the United States, Italy and Spain.

Per the study methods: Nucleated cell number was recorded as an estimate derived from reference gene primer amplification. Some clones are missing from TCRdb's copy, which holds only in-frame ones; the method was immunoSEQ multiplex PCR. V and J calls and clone size follow that table, whereas D and trimming were derived from the DNA. The sample lists around 190,000 clones, more than 70% occurring once. Sequenced: peripheral blood. This receptor was taken from a young man with active or convalescent COVID-19.

CDR3 nucleotides: TGTGCCAGCAGCACGGGGTTGACTGAAGCTTTCTTT. It translates to CASSTGLTEAFF. V is TRBV11-2 and J is TRBJ1-1; D call uncertain. The germline gives CDR1 SGHAT, CDR2 FQNNGV. V was shortened by 5 bases and J by 5 bases, with 9 bases between the two germline ends. The CDR3 is 12 amino acids.